This is a list of T cell receptor beta chains from one sample in a study of OX40 agonist ivuxolimab in advanced cancers. Data came from immunoSEQ multiplex PCR; TCRdb stores just in-frame clones and leaves some out. The sample includes roughly 100,000 clones, under 85% of them seen just once. The specimen comprised CD4+ or CD8+ T cells sorted from blood, sampled in a trial of the OX40 agonist ivuxolimab. The receptors derive from an adult with an advanced solid tumor such as melanoma, head and neck, liver or kidney cancer. Both conserved end residues are part of each CDR3. Not all rows give a size; the values are once, few, many and, for expanded clones, a class.

clone_size v_call cdr3_aa
- TRBV5-4 CASSPGGSGSLTGELFF
few TRBV7-9 CASSTIRDIQGEQYF
- TRBV18 CASSPTDLTHLYEQYF
- TRBV6-1 CASAGNSFGTDTQYF
- TRBV28 CASSLDFRPRTYEQYF
- TRBV6-5 CASSYSRAGDQETQYF
- TRBV10-2 CATSSGTGYEQYF
- TRBV12-5 CASGNYEQYF
- TRBV27 CASSLREAGDTQYF
- TRBV5-1 CASSWDMARGNTEAFF
- TRBV7-9 CASSWPESGPVPNTGELFF
- TRBV28 CASSTSGGSYEQYF
- TRBV18 CASSPPNTGTRGGEQYF
- TRBV5-5 CASSWIGETQYF
- TRBV11-3 CASSSPRRVEAFF
few TRBV10-1 CASSEVKEVDTEAFF
- TRBV5-1 CASSFGQGSYGYTF
- TRBV7-9 CASSSGTDMNTEAFF
- TRBV7-9 CASRITGEETQYF
- TRBV11-2 CASSNIQGHNEQFF
once TRBV5-1 CASEELAGASPTDTQYF
- TRBV30 CAWTTGGDGPLGANVLTF
- TRBV7-7 CASSLDRNTEAFF
- TRBV28 CASSIKPLSSYNEQFF
- TRBV28 CASSSGRGERETQYF
- TRBV5-6 CASSTRTPNTEAFF
few TRBV15 CATSRIGQPQHF
- TRBV6-5 CASGRLAEYNEQFF
few TRBV5-4 CASSLQGAGANVLTF
- TRBV5-4 CASSSGRQETQYF
- TRBV25-1 CASSVQGAKGKDTQYF
- TRBV5-1 CASSPSVSSYNEQFF
- TRBV10-3 CAIKGTGVYQETQYF
- TRBV15 CATSRNSGPYNEQFF
many TRBV18 CASSPGLVLGNTIYF
- TRBV30 CAGGGSHEQYF
- TRBV28 CASRWDGEDDNSPLHF
- TRBV6-1 CASSHRDRPYEQYF
- TRBV11-3 CASSPGGGLQPIEETQYF
few TRBV27 CASSPIADLSYEQYF
- TRBV4-2 CASSPRLGESDEQYF
- TRBV7-9 CASSLPESFEAFF
- TRBV5-4 CASSLHGEQYF